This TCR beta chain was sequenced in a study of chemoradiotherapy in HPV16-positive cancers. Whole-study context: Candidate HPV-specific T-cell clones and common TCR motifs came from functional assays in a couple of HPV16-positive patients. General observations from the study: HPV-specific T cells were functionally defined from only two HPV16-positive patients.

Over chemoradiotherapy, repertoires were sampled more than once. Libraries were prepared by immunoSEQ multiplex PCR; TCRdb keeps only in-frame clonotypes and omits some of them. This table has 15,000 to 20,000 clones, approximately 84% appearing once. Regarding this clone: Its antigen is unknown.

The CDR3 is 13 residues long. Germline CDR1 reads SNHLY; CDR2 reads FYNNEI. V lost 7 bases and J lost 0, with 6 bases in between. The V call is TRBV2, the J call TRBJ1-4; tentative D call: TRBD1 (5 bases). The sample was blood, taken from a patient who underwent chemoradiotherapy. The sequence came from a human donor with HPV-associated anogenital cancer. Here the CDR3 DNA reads TGTGCCAGCACAGGGCCAACTAATGAAAAACTGTTTTTT. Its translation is CASTGPTNEKLFF.